One TCR beta chain is described in this entry. The antigen is not known. TCRdb processed the 5' RACE reads anew with MiXCR; each CDR3 protein has one entry. Of hundreds of thousands of distinct CDR3 sequences in the sample, 8.6% are singletons; the top ten hold around 0.98%. This CDR3 is 12 amino acids long. CDR1 is SEHNR and CDR2 is FQNEAQ in the germline V gene (reference sequence). V was clipped by 4 bases and J by 7 bases, with 8 bases between them. This sample stems from a study of identical twins. Findings of the study overall: Within monozygotic twins, out-of-frame TCR alpha sharing was underestimated by the models. High-abundance cord blood beta clonotypes had fewer insertions; memory repertoires showed none. Beta out-of-frame sequences displayed a weaker excess of sharing between twins.

These data also featured in a second study, about yellow fever vaccine responses in identical twins.

V usage is TRBV7-9 and J usage is TRBJ2-1; no clear D gene. The sample taken for sequencing was PBMCs. This receptor was taken from a woman aged 18-29 years in good health. The CDR3, as DNA: TGTGCCAGCAGCTCTGTTGTGAATGAGCAGTTCTTC. Amino acids: CASSSVVNEQFF.